This paragraph reports one T cell receptor (beta chain). Its antigen is as yet unknown. The sample comes from a study of OX40 agonist ivuxolimab in advanced cancers. Study-level points and caveats: Relatively little clonal expansion, among the lowest observed, appeared in partial responders at 0.1-3.0 mg/kg.

Only in-frame clones appear in the TCRdb table, and some are missing; sequencing was by immunoSEQ multiplex PCR. Of about 62,000 clones in the sample, approximately 90% were seen once. Specimen: CD4+ or CD8+ T cells sorted from blood, collected in a trial of the OX40 agonist ivuxolimab. This sequence was found in an adult with an advanced solid tumor such as melanoma, head and neck, liver or kidney cancer.

CDR3 sequence (DNA): TGTGCCAGTGGAATAGGGACAGTGAATTCACCCCTCCACTTT. Residues: CASGIGTVNSPLHF. The genes are TRBV19 and TRBJ1-6, with TRBD1 matching over 7 bases. The trim removed 8 bases at V and 7 bases at J, leaving 8 bases unmatched. Germline V gives CDR1 LNHDA, CDR2 SQIVND (reference sequence). The CDR3 runs 14 residues. Variable domain in full (rest from reference TRBV19 and TRBJ1-6): DGGITQSPKYLFRKEGQNVTLSCEQNLNHDAMYWYRQDPGQGLRLIYYSQIVNDFQKGDIAEGYSVSREKKESFPLTVTSAQKNPTAFYLCASGIGTVNSPLHFGNGTRLTVT.